One and the same sample provided the 21 T cell receptor beta chains below, sequenced in a study of cytomegalovirus exposure and HLA in healthy donors. 60 Vbeta and 13 Jbeta primers were used in PCR. The repertoire was sequenced with immunoSEQ multiplex PCR; TCRdb's copy has only in-frame clones and lacks some. The table shows nearly 100,000 clones, with roughly 9.4% occurring only once. What was sequenced was PBMCs. The receptors shown here come from a man aged 50 to 60 in good health and CMV-seropositive.

The V and J genes are TRBV27 and TRBJ2-1, with D possibly matching TRBD1 (6 bases). V lost 5 bases and J lost 2, with 10 bases in between. Per the germline V gene, CDR1 is MNHEY and CDR2 is SMNVEV (reference sequence). The length of the CDR3 is 14 residues. The CDR3 sequence is CASSQGITYNEQFF. For the CDR3, the DNA is TGTGCCAGCAGTCAGGGGATCACCTACAATGAGCAGTTCTTC.

The chain joins TRBV7-9 to TRBJ2-1; D gene ambiguous. Germline CDR1 is SEHNR and CDR2 is FQNEAQ (reference sequence). This CDR3 has 16 amino acids. V dropped 2 bases and J dropped 2 bases, with 13 bases sitting between them. CDR3: CASSLSDLSAYNEQFF. The CDR3, as DNA: TGTGCCAGCAGCTTATCCGACTTATCAGCCTACAATGAGCAGTTCTTC.

The chain uses TRBV5-8 and TRBJ2-5, with 9 bases lining up with TRBD2. CDR1 and CDR2 (germline): SGHTS, YDEGEE. The CDR3 totals 16 residues. V trimming: 4 bases; J trimming: 0 bases; junction bases outside the gene matches: 7. This chain's CDR3 is CASSRFTSGYQETQYF. The CDR3 DNA follows: TGTGCCAGCAGCCGCTTTACTAGCGGGTACCAAGAGACCCAGTACTTC. Complete variable domain (other parts from reference TRBV5-8 and TRBJ2-5): EAGVTQSPTHLIKTRGQQATLRCSPISGHTSVYWYQQALGLGLQFLLWYDEGEERNRGNFPPRFSGRQFPNYSSELNVNALELEDSALYLCASSRFTSGYQETQYFGPGTRLLVL.

The rearrangement links TRBV30 to TRBJ1-1; D is uncertain. This CDR3 contains 11 residues. Germline V CDR1 and CDR2: GTSNPN, SVGIG (reference sequence). Trimming removed 0 bases from V and 10 bases from J, with 9 bases in between. The CDR3 loop reads CAWSVNFGAFF. Here the CDR3 DNA reads TGTGCCTGGAGTGTAAATTTCGGAGCTTTCTTT.

As to this clone: The junction does not match germline at one end; this may be a read error. J is TRBJ1-1 and V is TRBV13; D remains unclear. CDR1 is PRHDT and CDR2 is FYEKMQ in the germline V gene (reference sequence). The CDR3 totals 12 residues. CDR3 DNA: TGTGCCAGCAGCTTAGGGAACAGTGAAGCTTTCTTT. Protein product: CASSLGNSEAFF.

There are many counts of this clone. J is TRBJ1-4 and V is TRBV6-5; D is unresolved. The germline gives CDR1 MNHEY, CDR2 SVGAGI. V shed 2 bases and J shed 8 bases, with 15 bases lying between them. The CDR3 covers 15 residues. The CDR3 DNA sequence: TGTGCCAGCAGTTACGGCGTCAGTCAGCGGGAAAAACTGTTTTTT. It yields the protein CASSYGVSQREKLFF.

This chain uses TRBV10-3 with TRBJ1-1, with D uncertain. Germline loops: CDR1 ENHRY, CDR2 SYGVKD. This CDR3 region has 14 residues. With 0 bases removed from V and 3 bases from J, the gap between germline ends came to 8 bases. CDR3 sequence: CAISESWGDTEAFF. CDR3 bases: TGTGCCATCAGTGAGTCCTGGGGAGACACTGAAGCTTTCTTT.

This clone was counted only a few times. The chain is built from TRBV6-6 and TRBJ1-4; 9 bases fit TRBD1. The germline CDR1 and CDR2 sequences are MNHNY and SVGAGI (reference sequence). The trim removed 6 bases at V and 6 bases at J, leaving 5 bases unmatched. There are 14 residues in the CDR3. CDR3 bases: TGTGCCAGCAGAAGGACAGGGGAGGATGAAAAACTGTTTTTT. This sequence encodes CASRRTGEDEKLFF.

This clone has just a few counts. The V call is TRBV4-3, the J call TRBJ2-1, with D perhaps matching TRBD2 (7 bases). V lost 4 bases and J lost 5, with 9 bases in between. This CDR3 region has 13 residues. CDR1 LGHNA and CDR2 YSLEER come from the germline V gene. CDR3 sequence (DNA): TGCGCCAGCAGCCGCGGGGGCCACAATGAGCAGTTCTTC. It specifies CASSRGGHNEQFF.

The chain combines TRBV6-1 with TRBJ1-1, with no clear D. The CDR3 consists of 12 residues. V gave up 8 bases and J gave up 5 bases, with 12 bases separating them. Looked up from germline, CDR1 is MNHNS and CDR2 is SASEGT. The CDR3 DNA reads TGTGCCAGCGTCGAGCGGATGACTGAAGCTTTCTTT. Protein product: CASVERMTEAFF.

V and J are TRBV6-6 and TRBJ2-3; no reliable D call. Trimming left V 2 bases short and J 4 bases short, with 4 bases between. CDR3 size: 12 residues. Germline V gene sequence: CDR1 MNHNY, CDR2 SVGAGI (reference sequence). CDR3: CASSYRSDTQYF. Here the CDR3 DNA reads TGTGCCAGCAGTTACCGGTCAGATACGCAGTATTTT.

V and J are TRBV5-4 and TRBJ1-4; the D gene is possibly TRBD1 (5 bases). This CDR3 is 16 amino acids long. From germline, CDR1 is SGHNT and CDR2 YYREEE (reference sequence). V gave up 0 bases and J gave up 3 bases, with 12 bases separating them. The CDR3 coding sequence is TGTGCCAGCAGCTTGGATGGAGGGGCAGCTAATGAAAAACTGTTTTTT. Translating it yields CASSLDGGAANEKLFF.

This clone was detected only a few times. V usage is TRBV30 and J usage is TRBJ2-7, with TRBD2 matching over 10 bases. J lost 5 bases, V lost 3 bases, and 4 bases had no gene match. The CDR3 covers 13 residues. The germline V gene has CDR1 GTSNPN and CDR2 SVGIG (reference sequence). The CDR3 loop reads CAWSLAGGHEQYF. Written as DNA, the CDR3 is TGTGCCTGGAGCTTAGCGGGAGGCCACGAGCAGTACTTC.

This chain connects TRBV6-1 to TRBJ1-2; TRBD1 might be the D (6 bases). Trimming took 4 bases from V and 2 from J, leaving 17 bases between them. Germline V CDR1 and CDR2: MNHNS, SASEGT. The CDR3 runs to 16 residues. The CDR3, as DNA: TGTGCCAGCAGTGTAACTTTCGACAGGCCCAACTATGGCTACACCTTC. As protein: CASSVTFDRPNYGYTF.

A word on this clone: The CDR3 end shows no conserved phenylalanine or tryptophan, and so a read error is likely. The genes are TRBV5-1 and TRBJ1-2; tentatively, D is TRBD1 (6 bases). Per germline, CDR1 SGHRS and CDR2 YFSETQ. The CDR3 is 15 residues long. Trimming took off 1 base at V and 8 bases at J, with 18 bases between the two ends. CDR3 bases: TGCGCCAGCAGCTTGCCCGGGACACGGCCTAACGGCTACACCGTC. Translating it yields CASSLPGTRPNGYTV.

This clone was observed a few times. In DNA form, the CDR3 reads TGCGCCAGCAGCTTGGTGGTGACTAGCAACAATGAGCAGTTCTTC. Translating it yields CASSLVVTSNNEQFF. The chain has TRBV5-1 and TRBJ2-1; 7 bases fit TRBD2. Germline V gene lookup returns CDR1 SGHRS and CDR2 YFSETQ. CDR3 length equals 15 residues. The V gene end was trimmed by 0 bases and the J gene end by 5 bases; junction bases not matched to a gene: 5.

The V call is TRBV5-4, the J call TRBJ1-4; 9 positions agree with TRBD1. Germline CDR1 and CDR2: SGHNT and YYREEE (reference sequence). V was pared by 5 bases and J by 7 bases, with 6 bases of the junction left unmatched. This CDR3 has 14 residues. The CDR3, as DNA: TGTGCCAGCAGGTCGGACAGGGGAGGTGAAAAACTGTTTTTT. This gives the protein CASRSDRGGEKLFF.

The genes are TRBV6-5 and TRBJ2-7, with D possibly being TRBD1 (6 bases). The germline gives CDR1 MNHEY, CDR2 SVGAGI. The CDR3 totals 14 residues. Trimming cost V 4 bases and J 2 bases, with 12 bases left between them. The CDR3 spells CASSFDQGTYEQYF. CDR3 DNA: TGTGCCAGCAGTTTTGATCAGGGGACCTACGAGCAGTACTTC.

In its sample, this clone was seen a few times. This chain uses TRBV10-1 with TRBJ2-7; D is possibly TRBD1 (6 bases). Germline V gives CDR1 WNHNN, CDR2 SYGVQD (reference sequence). V gave up 4 bases and J gave up 6 bases, with 19 bases separating them. The CDR3 extends over 15 amino acids. In DNA form, the CDR3 reads TGCGCCAGCAGTGCGAAGGAGACAGGTAGAGTCGAGCAGTACTTC. It is translated as CASSAKETGRVEQYF.

This clone occurred a few times. The chain uses TRBV7-9 and TRBJ2-3; tentatively, D is TRBD2 (5 bases). Germline assignment: CDR1 SEHNR and CDR2 FQNEAQ (reference sequence). The V and J ends lost 1 base and 6 bases respectively, with 11 bases between them. This CDR3 comprises 14 residues. The CDR3 here is CASSLEASPDTQYF. CDR3 in DNA: TGTGCCAGCAGCTTAGAGGCTAGCCCTGATACGCAGTATTTT.

The V and J genes are TRBV28 and TRBJ1-5; possibly TRBD1 for D (5 bases). The CDR3 is 18 amino acids. V was shortened by 7 bases and J by 0 bases, with 22 bases between the two germline ends. Germline V lookup: CDR1 MDHEN, CDR2 SYDVKM. CDR3 residues: CASTEVGPPRYSNQPQHF. The CDR3 DNA reads TGTGCCAGCACCGAGGTGGGGCCCCCAAGATATAGCAATCAGCCCCAGCATTTT.